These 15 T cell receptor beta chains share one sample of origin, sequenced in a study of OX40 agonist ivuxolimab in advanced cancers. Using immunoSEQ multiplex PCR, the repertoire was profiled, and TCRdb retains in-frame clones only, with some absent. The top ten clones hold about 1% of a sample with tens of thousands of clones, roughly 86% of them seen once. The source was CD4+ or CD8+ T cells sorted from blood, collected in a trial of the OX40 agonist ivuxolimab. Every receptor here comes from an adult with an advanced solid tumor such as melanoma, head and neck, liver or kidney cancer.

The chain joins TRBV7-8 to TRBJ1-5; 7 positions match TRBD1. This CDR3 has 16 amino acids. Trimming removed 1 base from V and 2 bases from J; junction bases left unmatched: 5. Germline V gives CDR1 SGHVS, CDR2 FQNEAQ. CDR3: CASSLDRDSRNQPQHF. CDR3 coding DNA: TGTGCCAGCAGCTTAGACCGGGACAGTCGCAATCAGCCCCAGCATTTT.

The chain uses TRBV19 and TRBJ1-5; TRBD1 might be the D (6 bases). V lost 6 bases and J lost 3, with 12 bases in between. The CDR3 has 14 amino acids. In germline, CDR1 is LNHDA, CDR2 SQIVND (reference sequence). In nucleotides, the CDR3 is TGTGCCAGTAGGAGACAGGTGAACAATCAGCCCCAGCATTTT. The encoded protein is CASRRQVNNQPQHF. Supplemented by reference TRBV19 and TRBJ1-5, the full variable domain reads DGGITQSPKYLFRKEGQNVTLSCEQNLNHDAMYWYRQDPGQGLRLIYYSQIVNDFQKGDIAEGYSVSREKKESFPLTVTSAQKNPTAFYLCASRRQVNNQPQHFGDGTRLSIL.

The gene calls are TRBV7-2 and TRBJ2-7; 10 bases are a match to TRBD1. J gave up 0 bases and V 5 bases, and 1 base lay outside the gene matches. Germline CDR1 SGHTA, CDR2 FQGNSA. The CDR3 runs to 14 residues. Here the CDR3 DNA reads TGTGCCAGCAGCCGACAGGGGGCCTCCTACGAGCAGTACTTC. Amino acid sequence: CASSRQGASYEQYF.

The CDR3 spells CATSRGTASYEQYF. In nucleotides, the CDR3 is TGTGCCACCAGCAGAGGTACAGCGTCCTACGAGCAGTACTTC. The rearrangement links TRBV15 to TRBJ2-7; D is unresolved. Germline CDR1 is LNHNV and CDR2 is YYDKDF (reference sequence). The germline V and J ends were trimmed by 1 base and 1 base, with 8 bases remaining between them. The CDR3 length is 14 residues.

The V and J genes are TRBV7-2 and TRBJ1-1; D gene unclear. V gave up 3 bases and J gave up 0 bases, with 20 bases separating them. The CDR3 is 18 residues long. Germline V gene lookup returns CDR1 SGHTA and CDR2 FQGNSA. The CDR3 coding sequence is TGTGCCAGCAGCTTTCCGTTGCGAGGACGGAGGATGAACACTGAAGCTTTCTTT. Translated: CASSFPLRGRRMNTEAFF.

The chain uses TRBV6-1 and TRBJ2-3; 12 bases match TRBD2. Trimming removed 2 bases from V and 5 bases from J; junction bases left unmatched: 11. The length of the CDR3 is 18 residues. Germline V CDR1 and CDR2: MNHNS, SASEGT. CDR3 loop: CASSESLAGGRSGDTQYF. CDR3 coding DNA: TGTGCCAGCAGTGAAAGTCTAGCGGGAGGGCGGTCGGGAGATACGCAGTATTTT.

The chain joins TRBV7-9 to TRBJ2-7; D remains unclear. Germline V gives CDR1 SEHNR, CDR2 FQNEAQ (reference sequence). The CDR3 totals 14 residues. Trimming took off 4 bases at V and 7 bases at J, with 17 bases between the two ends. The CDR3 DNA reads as TGTGCCAGCAGCTCCCCTGGATCAATGAGGGAGCAGTACTTC. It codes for CASSSPGSMREQYF.

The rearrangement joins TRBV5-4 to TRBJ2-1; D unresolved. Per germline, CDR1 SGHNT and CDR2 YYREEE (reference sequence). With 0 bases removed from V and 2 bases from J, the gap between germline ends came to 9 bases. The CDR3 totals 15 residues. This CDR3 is CASSLVSSTYNEQFF. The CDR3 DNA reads TGTGCCAGCAGCTTGGTTAGCAGTACCTACAATGAGCAGTTCTTC.

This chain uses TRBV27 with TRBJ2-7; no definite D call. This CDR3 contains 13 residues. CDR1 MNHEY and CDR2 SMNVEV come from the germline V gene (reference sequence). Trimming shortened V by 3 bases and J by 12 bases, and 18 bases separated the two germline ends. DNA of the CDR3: TGTGCCAGCAGTTTCTCCGGACCTCCTCCCCGGTACTTC. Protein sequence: CASSFSGPPPRYF.

CDR3 coding DNA: TGTGCCAGCAGCTTGGGATCAAAGCCGAATGAAAAACTGTTTTTT. Protein: CASSLGSKPNEKLFF. The chain has TRBV5-6 and TRBJ1-4; D unclear. This CDR3 is built from 15 residues. V was clipped by 0 bases and J by 5 bases, with 11 bases between them. Germline CDR1 SGHDT, CDR2 YYEEEE.

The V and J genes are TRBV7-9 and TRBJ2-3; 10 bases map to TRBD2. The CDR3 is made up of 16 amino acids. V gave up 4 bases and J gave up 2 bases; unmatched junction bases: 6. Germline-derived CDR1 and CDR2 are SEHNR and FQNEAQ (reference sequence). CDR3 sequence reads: CASSSLAGRATDTQYF. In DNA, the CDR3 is TGTGCCAGCAGCTCACTAGCGGGGAGGGCCACAGATACGCAGTATTTT.

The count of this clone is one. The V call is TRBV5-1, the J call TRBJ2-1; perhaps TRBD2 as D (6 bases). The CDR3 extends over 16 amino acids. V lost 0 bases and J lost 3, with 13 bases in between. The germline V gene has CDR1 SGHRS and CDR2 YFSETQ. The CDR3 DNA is TGCGCCAGCAGCTTGGCCGACGGGAGTGGCTACAATGAGCAGTTCTTC. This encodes CASSLADGSGYNEQFF.

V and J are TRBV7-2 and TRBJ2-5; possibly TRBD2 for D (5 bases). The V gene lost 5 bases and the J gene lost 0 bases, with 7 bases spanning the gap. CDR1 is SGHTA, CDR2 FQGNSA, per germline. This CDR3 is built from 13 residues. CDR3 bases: TGTGCCAGCAGCCGAGGGAACCAAGAGACCCAGTACTTC. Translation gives CASSRGNQETQYF.

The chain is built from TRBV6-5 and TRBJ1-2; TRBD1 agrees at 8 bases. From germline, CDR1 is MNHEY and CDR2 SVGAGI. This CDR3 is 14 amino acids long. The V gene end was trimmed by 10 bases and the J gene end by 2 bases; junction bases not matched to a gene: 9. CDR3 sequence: CATLQGAQNYGYTF. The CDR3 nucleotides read TGTGCCACCCTTCAGGGGGCGCAGAACTATGGCTACACCTTC.

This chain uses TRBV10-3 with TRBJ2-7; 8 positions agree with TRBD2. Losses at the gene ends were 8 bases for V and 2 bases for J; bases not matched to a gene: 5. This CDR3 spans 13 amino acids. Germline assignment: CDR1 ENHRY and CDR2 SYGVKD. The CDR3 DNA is TGTGCCATCGGGGCGGGAGGAACCTACGAGCAGTACTTC. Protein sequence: CAIGAGGTYEQYF.